This note documents a single T cell receptor beta chain sequence. Its antigen is as yet unknown. Germline V gene data show CDR1 as DFQATT and CDR2 as SNEGSKA (reference sequence). This CDR3 spans 11 amino acids. V dropped 5 bases and J dropped 7 bases, with 8 bases sitting between them. Sequencing used immunoSEQ multiplex PCR; TCRdb keeps in-frame clones, though not all of them. The sample shows around 130,000 clones, around 84% of them seen only once. The sample comes from a study of T cell responses to AZD1222 COVID-19 vaccine. Study-wide findings and caveats: Vaccine-associated CD4 TCRs ranged over spike, dominating at 160-218 and 743-854. Spike-specific TCR breadth and depth rose after two AZD1222 doses.

This receptor was obtained from an adult in good health. The chain joins TRBV20-1 to TRBJ2-2, with TRBD1 as a possible D gene (5 bases). The sample in question was peripheral blood, obtained on day 0 of AZD1222 vaccination. The DNA of the CDR3 is TGCAGTGCTTTCCAGGGCGGGGAGCTGTTTTTT. This gives the protein CSAFQGGELFF.